Each of the 30 T cell receptor beta chains below was sequenced from the same sample in a study of beta chain features in type 1 diabetes. Expressed TCRB transcripts got sequenced, as all isolated RNA was reverse transcribed. Profiling relied on immunoSEQ multiplex PCR, and the TCRdb table lists in-frame clones only, not all of them. Of 150,000 or so clones listed, approximately 52% are singletons. Sequenced sample: Tregs from blood. Receptors were obtained from a man younger than 30 in good health.

This clone occurred a few times. The chain uses TRBV6-1 and TRBJ2-3, with D hard to call. The CDR3 has 14 residues. The germline CDR1 and CDR2 sequences are MNHNS and SASEGT. V dropped 8 bases and J dropped 6 bases, with 18 bases sitting between them. The CDR3 region is CASSEASRRDTQYF. The CDR3 DNA reads TGTGCCAGCTCTGAGGCCTCACGGCGGGATACGCAGTATTTT.

The chain uses TRBV6-5 and TRBJ2-1; TRBD2 aligns across 9 bases. Germline V gives CDR1 MNHEY, CDR2 SVGAGI. Trimming took 0 bases from V and 5 from J; bases not matched to a gene: 5. This CDR3 has 16 amino acids. CDR3 loop: CASSYSWVAGDNEQFF. The CDR3 DNA reads TGTGCCAGCAGTTACTCCTGGGTAGCGGGAGACAATGAGCAGTTCTTC.

This chain links TRBV18 with TRBJ2-1, with 11 bases aligning to TRBD2. CDR1 KGHSH and CDR2 LQKENI come from the germline V gene. Trimming cost V 1 base and J 4 bases; bases outside gene matches: 6. This CDR3 is built from 17 residues. The CDR3 nucleotides read TGTGCCAGCTCACCACTTACTAGCGGGAGTGTTTACAATGAGCAGTTCTTC. It specifies CASSPLTSGSVYNEQFF.

The gene calls are TRBV7-2 and TRBJ1-4, with 7 positions matching TRBD1. The ends lost 1 base at V and 3 bases at J; junction bases unmatched: 2. The germline CDR1 and CDR2 sequences are SGHTA and FQGNSA. The CDR3 runs 15 residues. The CDR3 DNA sequence: TGTGCCAGCAGCTTAGACGGGACAGCTAATGAAAAACTGTTTTTT. Its translation is CASSLDGTANEKLFF.

V is TRBV18 and J is TRBJ1-2; tentatively, D is TRBD1 (6 bases). CDR1 and CDR2 (germline): KGHSH, LQKENI. The length of the CDR3 is 14 residues. V was trimmed by 3 bases and J by 1 base, leaving 9 bases between them. The CDR3 sequence is CASSPWTDNYGYTF. As DNA, the CDR3 is TGTGCCAGCTCACCGTGGACAGATAACTATGGCTACACCTTC.

The gene calls are TRBV2 and TRBJ2-6; the D is unclear. CDR1 and CDR2 (germline): SNHLY, FYNNEI. V lost 4 bases to trimming and J lost 3 bases, with 19 bases between them. CDR3 size: 18 residues. CDR3 in DNA: TGTGCCAGCAGTGTGGGCAGCATCAATATTGGTGGGGCCAACGTCCTGACTTTC. It codes for CASSVGSINIGGANVLTF.

This clone was recorded a few times. The chain employs TRBV7-2 and TRBJ1-4; 10 nucleotides match TRBD1. There are 13 residues in the CDR3. Germline V gene lookup returns CDR1 SGHTA and CDR2 FQGNSA. J lost 15 bases, V lost 4 bases, and 8 bases had no gene match. The CDR3 DNA reads TGTGCCAGCAGCTCGACCGGGACAGGGGTATTGTTTTTT. It yields the protein CASSSTGTGVLFF.

J is TRBJ2-5 and V is TRBV7-3, with unresolved D. V lost 2 bases and J lost 0, with 4 bases in between. The CDR3 spans 13 residues. Germline V gene data show CDR1 as SGHTA and CDR2 as FQGTGA. The CDR3 nucleotides are TGTGCCAGCAGCTTATACTACCAAGAGACCCAGTACTTC. Translating gives CASSLYYQETQYF.

In its sample, this clone was seen a few times. The chain recombines TRBV5-1 with TRBJ1-4; unclear D gene. CDR1 SGHRS and CDR2 YFSETQ come from the germline V gene. CDR3 size: 15 residues. Trimming removed 0 bases at V and 5 bases at J, with 11 bases between. The CDR3 protein is CASSLARVSNEKLFF. The CDR3 DNA follows: TGCGCCAGCAGCTTGGCCCGGGTTTCGAATGAAAAACTGTTTTTT.

The chain couples TRBV9 to TRBJ2-3; D gene uncertain. Germline values: CDR1 SGDLS, CDR2 YYNGEE. With 0 bases removed from V and 0 bases from J, the gap between germline ends came to 8 bases. The CDR3 is made up of 15 amino acids. For the CDR3, the DNA is TGTGCCAGCAGCGTAGGTCATACTAGCACAGATACGCAGTATTTT. This gives the protein CASSVGHTSTDTQYF.

This clone has more than one count but fewer than ten. This chain joins TRBV4-3 and TRBJ1-4; no clear D. The CDR3 has 13 residues. The V and J ends lost 6 bases and 5 bases respectively, with 10 bases between them. Germline CDR1 LGHNA, CDR2 YSLEER. The CDR3 coding sequence is TGCGCCAGCAGAAGACGGGAGAATGAAAAACTGTTTTTT. It codes for CASRRRENEKLFF.

This chain links TRBV4-1 with TRBJ2-5; unclear D gene. Germline CDR1 MGHRA, CDR2 YSYEKL. The CDR3 covers 13 residues. V lost 4 bases and J lost 5, with 11 bases in between. The CDR3 protein is CASSRSLVETQYF. CDR3 in DNA: TGCGCCAGCAGCCGGTCCCTAGTGGAGACCCAGTACTTC.

The V call is TRBV6-1, the J call TRBJ2-2; D not resolved. Germline CDR1 and CDR2: MNHNS and SASEGT. CDR3 size: 12 residues. V dropped 8 bases and J dropped 5 bases, with 9 bases sitting between them. CDR3 in amino acids: CASPMRTGELFF. Written as DNA, the CDR3 is TGTGCCAGCCCGATGAGGACCGGGGAGCTGTTTTTT.

This chain links TRBV19 with TRBJ1-2; tentatively, D is TRBD1 (6 bases). This CDR3 spans 17 amino acids. Trimming removed 3 bases at V and 4 bases at J, with 21 bases between. Germline V gene data show CDR1 as LNHDA and CDR2 as SQIVND (reference sequence). CDR3 sequence reads: CASSISNRDWKGYGYTF. Here the CDR3 DNA reads TGTGCCAGTAGTATCTCAAACAGGGATTGGAAGGGCTATGGCTACACCTTC.

The chain couples TRBV6-6 to TRBJ2-5; no clear D. V was cut by 8 bases and J by 5 bases, with 9 bases left in between. Per germline, CDR1 MNHNY and CDR2 SVGAGI (reference sequence). This CDR3 spans 11 amino acids. CDR3 amino acids: CASQSAETQYF. CDR3 nucleotide sequence: TGTGCCAGCCAATCAGCGGAGACCCAGTACTTC.

This clone showed up just a few times. The rearrangement joins TRBV5-1 to TRBJ1-2; 9 nucleotides match TRBD1. V lost 4 bases, J lost 1 base, and 2 bases stayed unmatched. CDR3 length: 14 amino acids. From germline, CDR1 is SGHRS and CDR2 YFSETQ. The DNA of the CDR3 is TGCGCCAGCAGCCCGGGACAGGGTAACTATGGCTACACCTTC. Translating gives CASSPGQGNYGYTF.

This clone showed up just a few times. The V call is TRBV7-8, the J call TRBJ1-2; D is undetermined. The germline gives CDR1 SGHVS, CDR2 FQNEAQ. V lost 3 bases, J lost 3 bases, and 8 bases lay in between. The CDR3 length is 13 residues. This CDR3 is CASSFDTYYGYTF. The CDR3, as DNA: TGTGCCAGCAGCTTTGATACTTACTATGGCTACACCTTC.

J is TRBJ2-1 and V is TRBV10-3; 8 bases are shared with TRBD1. This CDR3 has 14 residues. Germline-derived CDR1 and CDR2 are ENHRY and SYGVKD. Trimming cost V 10 bases and J 7 bases; bases outside gene matches: 12. DNA for the CDR3: TGTGCCACGTCACCCCGGACAGGGCTGAATGAGCAGTTCTTC. Translated, it gives CATSPRTGLNEQFF.

This clone has only a few counts. V gene TRBV29-1 combines with J gene TRBJ2-3; weak D call: TRBD1 (6 bases). Germline lookup yields CDR1 SQVTM and CDR2 ANQGSEA. The CDR3 spans 15 residues. Trimming removed 1 base from V and 4 bases from J, with 15 bases in between. This CDR3 reads CSVEVDRSWADTQYF. The CDR3 DNA reads TGCAGCGTTGAAGTAGACAGGTCCTGGGCAGATACGCAGTATTTT.

This clone has just a few counts. The chain joins TRBV4-3 to TRBJ1-2; tentatively, D is TRBD1 (5 bases). From germline, CDR1 is LGHNA and CDR2 YSLEER. CDR3 length equals 14 residues. Between the trimmed V and J ends, which lost 2 bases and 8 bases, there was a span of 15 bases. CDR3 in amino acids: CASSQTPGIRGYTF. The CDR3 DNA reads TGCGCCAGCAGCCAAACACCAGGGATCCGGGGCTACACCTTC.

J is TRBJ2-2 and V is TRBV2, with 8 positions matching TRBD1. This CDR3 is 14 amino acids long. With 3 bases clipped from V and 6 bases from J, the junction kept 3 bases outside the gene matches. Germline V gene sequence: CDR1 SNHLY, CDR2 FYNNEI. The CDR3 here is CASSESQGAGELFF. The CDR3 nucleotides read TGTGCCAGCAGTGAGTCACAGGGGGCCGGGGAGCTGTTTTTT.

V gene TRBV7-2 combines with J gene TRBJ2-2, with D unclear. CDR1 and CDR2 from the germline V gene are SGHTA and FQGNSA. The CDR3 totals 15 residues. Trimming pared 2 bases from V and 4 bases from J, leaving 11 bases between. The CDR3 bases are TGTGCCAGCAGCTTACTGACACTCCTCACCGGGGAGCTGTTTTTT. Protein sequence: CASSLLTLLTGELFF.

This clone has more than one count but fewer than ten. This chain connects TRBV6-4 to TRBJ2-6; a possible D gene is TRBD2 (5 bases). Trimming removed 8 bases at V and 1 base at J, with 6 bases between. CDR1 is MRHNA, CDR2 SNTAGT, per germline. The CDR3 loop spans 13 amino acids. The CDR3 reads CASRRSGANVLTF. The CDR3 DNA reads TGTGCCAGCCGGAGGTCTGGGGCCAACGTCCTGACTTTC.

About this clone: The junction and the germline gene differ at one end; a read error may be behind it. V and J are TRBV9 and TRBJ2-3; TRBD2 matches at 10 bases. This CDR3 has 15 residues. Germline CDR1 is SGDLS and CDR2 is YYNGEE. The CDR3 protein is CAGSISGRAPDTQYF. CDR3 sequence (DNA): TGTGCCGGCAGTATAAGCGGGAGGGCCCCAGATACGCAGTATTTT.

The chain combines TRBV6-1 with TRBJ2-2; TRBD1 aligns across 9 bases. This CDR3 spans 15 amino acids. The germline V gene has CDR1 MNHNS and CDR2 SASEGT. V was pared by 5 bases and J by 5 bases, with 6 bases of the junction left unmatched. CDR3 nucleotides: TGTGCCAGCAGTCCCCCGGGACAGGGTACCGGGGAGCTGTTTTTT. This translates into CASSPPGQGTGELFF.

V gene TRBV11-2 combines with J gene TRBJ1-2, with a tentative D call TRBD1 (6 bases). Germline V gives CDR1 SGHAT, CDR2 FQNNGV. CDR3 length: 14 amino acids. V dropped 7 bases and J dropped 3 bases, with 15 bases sitting between them. The DNA for the CDR3 is TGTGCCAGCAAAGGGGCAGGGGCTTACTATGGCTACACCTTC. Amino acids: CASKGAGAYYGYTF.

In DNA form, the CDR3 reads TGTGCCAGCAGCTTAACGAGTGGCTCCTACGAGCAGTACTTC. It yields the protein CASSLTSGSYEQYF. The chain recombines TRBV7-3 with TRBJ2-7; D not certain. The germline gives CDR1 SGHTA, CDR2 FQGTGA. Trimming cost V 0 bases and J 0 bases, with 6 bases left between them. The CDR3 loop spans 14 amino acids.

This clone showed up just a few times. V and J are TRBV28 and TRBJ1-4, with D tentatively TRBD1 (5 bases). Trimming removed 5 bases at V and 8 bases at J, with 15 bases between. CDR1 MDHEN and CDR2 SYDVKM come from the germline V gene. The CDR3 spans 14 residues. The CDR3 reads CASSLAGGGEKLFF. The CDR3 DNA reads as TGTGCCAGCAGTCTGGCGGGGGGGGGAGAAAAACTGTTTTTT.

This clone appeared a few times. This chain joins TRBV29-1 and TRBJ2-3; 7 bases align to TRBD2. The length of the CDR3 is 17 residues. Germline V gene sequence: CDR1 SQVTM, CDR2 ANQGSEA. Trimming removed 4 bases from V and 4 bases from J; junction bases left unmatched: 17. Here the CDR3 reads CSVVLIESGTGADTQYF. The CDR3 nucleotides are TGCAGCGTTGTCCTGATAGAGAGCGGGACTGGGGCAGATACGCAGTATTTT.

The gene calls are TRBV5-1 and TRBJ2-5, with D tentatively TRBD1 (5 bases). The J call may be mistaken, given a closer DNA end match to TRBJ2-7. The germline CDR1 and CDR2 sequences are SGHRS and YFSETQ. This CDR3 has 14 amino acids. CDR3 sequence: CASSLEAGPYEQYF. CDR3 sequence (DNA): TGCGCCAGCAGCTTGGAGGCAGGGCCCTACGAGCAGTACTTC.